This entry lists 27 T cell receptor beta chains sequenced from one sample in a study of metastatic and nonmetastatic thyroid tumors. MiXCR was used by TCRdb to re-call the PCR reads. The repertoire holds 4,000 to 5,000 clones, 28% seen once, with 15% to 20% in the top ten. All patients reached thyroid surgery having received no treatment beforehand. The sequencing sample was made of adjacent normal tissue. The source is a female donor with papillary thyroid cancer or a benign thyroid nodule (not recorded which). Some clones in this sample may be carry-over from other donors' samples.

By sample share, this clone is large. The chain is built from TRBV6-1 and TRBJ2-7; 7 positions agree with TRBD2. CDR3 length: 15 residues. Germline V gene sequence: CDR1 MNHNS, CDR2 SASEGT. The V gene end was trimmed by 3 bases and the J gene end by 2 bases; junction bases not matched to a gene: 7. The CDR3 DNA reads TGTGCCAGCAGTGAGGCGGCGGGAGCGGCCTACGAGCAGTACTTC. Encoded protein: CASSEAAGAAYEQYF.

The V gene is TRBV20-1, the J gene TRBJ2-3; D unresolved. Germline V gene data show CDR1 as DFQATT and CDR2 as SNEGSKA (reference sequence). V lost 3 bases, J lost 2 bases, and 9 bases lay in between. This CDR3 region has 13 residues. The CDR3 sequence is CSASSPNTDTQYF. In nucleotides, the CDR3 is TGCAGTGCTAGTTCCCCGAACACAGATACGCAGTATTTT.

Of note for this clone: At one boundary the junction diverges from the germline segment, which might be a read error. The chain links TRBV27 to TRBJ2-1, with 12 bases that match TRBD2. Germline values: CDR1 MNHEY, CDR2 SMNVEV (reference sequence). The CDR3 runs 15 residues. The CDR3 coding sequence is TGTGCCAGCAGTCCGACTAGCGGGAGCGTCAATGATCAGTCCTTC. It codes for CASSPTSGSVNDQSF.

This clone was seen only a few times. This rearrangement joins TRBV28 to TRBJ1-3; D is perhaps TRBD1 (5 bases). V lost 3 bases to trimming and J lost 0 bases, with 9 bases between them. The germline CDR1 and CDR2 sequences are MDHEN and SYDVKM. The CDR3 is made up of 15 amino acids. The DNA of the CDR3 is TGTGCCAGCAGTTTGTGGAGGGGCTCTGGAAACACCATATATTTT. As protein: CASSLWRGSGNTIYF.

In its sample, this clone ranks as large (0.1 to 1%). V gene TRBV2 combines with J gene TRBJ2-7, with TRBD1 matching 7 bases. V was clipped by 5 bases and J by 6 bases; unmatched bases: 10. Looked up from germline, CDR1 is SNHLY and CDR2 is FYNNEI. The CDR3 sequence is 14 residues long. CDR3 nucleotide sequence: TGTGCCAGCAGTCGACAGGGAATATCGGGCGAGCAGTACTTC. Its protein is CASSRQGISGEQYF.

The chain employs TRBV11-1 and TRBJ2-2; 10 nucleotides agree with TRBD1. CDR3 length: 17 residues. Germline trimming cut 1 base from V and 9 bases from J; bases unmatched to any gene: 11. CDR1 SGHAT and CDR2 FQDESV come from the germline V gene (reference sequence). In DNA, the CDR3 is TGTGCCAGCAGCTTAGGATGGACAGGGGGGAACATCTGGGAGCTGTTTTTT. As protein: CASSLGWTGGNIWELFF.

The V call is TRBV27, the J call TRBJ1-2, with unresolved D. Germline assignment: CDR1 MNHEY and CDR2 SMNVEV (reference sequence). Trimming pared 5 bases from V and 4 bases from J, leaving 11 bases between. The CDR3 runs 13 residues. The CDR3 region has the DNA TGTGCCAGCAGTCAGGCAGGCCGCTATGGCTACACCTTC. It is translated as CASSQAGRYGYTF.

This clone is medium-sized in the sample. This chain connects TRBV19 to TRBJ1-2, with D possibly matching TRBD1 (6 bases). Germline lookup yields CDR1 LNHDA and CDR2 SQIVND (reference sequence). V was trimmed by 3 bases and J by 4 bases, leaving 18 bases between them. The CDR3 loop spans 16 amino acids. The chain's CDR3 is CASSINPLQGGYGYTF. The CDR3 DNA follows: TGTGCCAGTAGTATCAACCCCCTACAGGGAGGCTATGGCTACACCTTC.

The chain is built from TRBV9 and TRBJ2-5, with D possibly being TRBD1 (5 bases). From germline, CDR1 is SGDLS and CDR2 YYNGEE. The V end was cut by 0 bases, the J end by 7 bases, with 10 bases between. CDR3 length: 13 residues. The CDR3 region is CASSVGRGGTQYF. For the CDR3, the DNA is TGTGCCAGCAGCGTAGGTAGGGGCGGGACCCAGTACTTC.

The chain joins TRBV11-2 to TRBJ2-7; tentatively, D is TRBD2 (7 bases). Germline-derived CDR1 and CDR2 are SGHAT and FQNNGV. The CDR3 is 15 amino acids. V lost 2 bases to trimming and J lost 7 bases, with 18 bases between them. The chain's CDR3 is CASSLRGGPTGEQYF. Here the CDR3 DNA reads TGTGCCAGCAGCTTAAGGGGGGGGCCGACGGGTGAGCAGTACTTC.

This clone is classed as medium-sized. The V gene is TRBV20-1, the J gene TRBJ1-2; perhaps TRBD1 as D (6 bases). Trimming took 3 bases from V and 0 from J, leaving 14 bases between them. The V gene's germline CDR1 is DFQATT and CDR2 SNEGSKA (reference sequence). This CDR3 comprises 15 residues. The CDR3 spells CSASSSDSTNYGYTF. The CDR3 DNA reads as TGCAGTGCTAGTTCTTCGGACAGTACTAACTATGGCTACACCTTC.

Ten or more counts support this clone. This chain links TRBV29-1 with TRBJ2-7; 8 bases match TRBD2. The CDR3 loop spans 12 amino acids. The V segment lost 7 bases and the J segment 13 bases; nucleotides outside the gene matches: 15. Germline CDR1 and CDR2: SQVTM and ANQGSEA. CDR3 nucleotide sequence: TGCAGCGCTGGGGAAGAAAGCGGGAGTTATTACTTC. Its translation is CSAGEESGSYYF.

This clone was recorded a few times. This sequence joins TRBV10-3 and TRBJ1-3; D is perhaps TRBD1 (6 bases). Trimming cost V 7 bases and J 2 bases, with 9 bases left between them. CDR1 and CDR2 (germline): ENHRY, SYGVKD. The CDR3 runs 13 residues. CDR3 amino acids: CAIKDSTGNTIYF. The CDR3 region has the DNA TGTGCCATCAAGGACAGCACTGGAAACACCATATATTTT.

The chain couples TRBV30 to TRBJ2-7, with D perhaps TRBD1 (5 bases). The germline CDR1 and CDR2 sequences are GTSNPN and SVGIG (reference sequence). The V gene lost 1 base and the J gene lost 1 base, with 8 bases spanning the gap. The CDR3 consists of 13 residues. The CDR3 is CAWSAGWSYEQYF. The CDR3 DNA sequence: TGTGCCTGGAGTGCAGGGTGGTCCTACGAGCAGTACTTC.

This rearrangement joins TRBV11-2 to TRBJ1-1; D is perhaps TRBD1 (5 bases). Trimming cost V 8 bases and J 11 bases, with 18 bases left between them. The CDR3 is 12 residues long. The germline gives CDR1 SGHAT, CDR2 FQNNGV. The CDR3 is CASVGEGTDAFF. CDR3 bases: TGTGCCAGCGTAGGGGAGGGCACGGACGCTTTCTTT.

This clone counts as medium-sized. The chain recombines TRBV20-1 with TRBJ2-7; D is unclear. The CDR3 loop spans 14 amino acids. V was shortened by 3 bases and J by 2 bases, with 14 bases between the two germline ends. CDR1 is DFQATT, CDR2 SNEGSKA, per germline (reference sequence). The CDR3 loop is CSASNPLGTYEQYF. CDR3 sequence (DNA): TGCAGTGCTAGTAACCCCCTAGGGACCTACGAGCAGTACTTC.

The chain uses TRBV6-1 and TRBJ1-5; 7 bases are a match to TRBD1. Unmatched junction bases numbered 7, after V lost 6 bases and J lost 5 bases. This CDR3 spans 14 amino acids. The germline V gene has CDR1 MNHNS and CDR2 SASEGT. The DNA for the CDR3 is TGTGCCAGCAGCCAAACAGGGGCGGATCAGCCCCAGCATTTT. Protein sequence: CASSQTGADQPQHF.

The rearrangement links TRBV7-7 to TRBJ1-2, with 7 bases fitting TRBD1. With 5 bases clipped from V and 4 bases from J, the junction kept 10 bases outside the gene matches. The CDR3 extends over 15 amino acids. From germline, CDR1 is SSHAT and CDR2 FNYEAQ (reference sequence). CDR3 bases: TGTGCCAGCAGCCGTTGGGGTACAGGGGCCTATGGCTACACCTTC. Its protein is CASSRWGTGAYGYTF.

This clone was seen a few times. The rearrangement links TRBV12-3 or TRBV12-4 to TRBJ1-1; D unclear. V dropped 8 bases and J dropped 3 bases, with 7 bases sitting between them. The CDR3 length is 11 residues. CDR3 loop: CASQRDTEAFF. CDR3 DNA sequence: TGTGCCAGCCAGCGGGACACTGAAGCTTTCTTT.

J is TRBJ1-5 and V is TRBV27, with D maybe TRBD1 (5 bases). From germline, CDR1 is MNHEY and CDR2 SMNVEV (reference sequence). The CDR3 is made up of 13 amino acids. V was pared by 5 bases and J by 10 bases, with 15 bases between. The CDR3 is CASSPGTPGPQHF. The CDR3 coding sequence is TGTGCCAGCAGTCCGGGGACGCCGGGCCCCCAGCATTTT.

The rearrangement joins TRBV28 to TRBJ1-1; D gene ambiguous. V dropped 9 bases and J dropped 3 bases, with 11 bases sitting between them. CDR3 length: 12 amino acids. CDR1 MDHEN and CDR2 SYDVKM come from the germline V gene. Written as DNA, the CDR3 is TGTGCCAGTCGAAAGTGGCACACTGAAGCTTTCTTT. This codes for CASRKWHTEAFF. The variable domain in full, completed from reference TRBV28 and TRBJ1-1, reads DVKVTQSSRYLVKRTGEKVFLECVQDMDHENMFWYRQDPGLGLRLIYFSYDVKMKEKGDIPEGYSVSREKKERFSLILESASTNQTSMYLCASRKWHTEAFFGQGTRLTVV.

The table lists this clone with a few counts. The chain links TRBV20-1 to TRBJ2-5; D perhaps matches TRBD2 (6 bases). CDR3 size: 18 residues. Germline V gene data show CDR1 as DFQATT and CDR2 as SNEGSKA (reference sequence). V was clipped by 3 bases and J by 5 bases, with 28 bases between them. Here the CDR3 reads CSASGPHGERLELETQYF. DNA of the CDR3: TGCAGTGCTAGCGGGCCTCATGGGGAAAGACTAGAGTTGGAGACCCAGTACTTC.

The V and J genes are TRBV27 and TRBJ2-2, with D hard to call. V was pared by 7 bases and J by 2 bases, with 5 bases between. In germline, CDR1 is MNHEY, CDR2 SMNVEV (reference sequence). CDR3 length equals 12 residues. The CDR3 DNA sequence: TGTGCCAGCATCTACAACACCGGGGAGCTGTTTTTT. Its translation: CASIYNTGELFF.

The sample holds one count of this clone. Being one base from a much bigger clone, this may be a read error. The same CDR3 arises from other DNA sequences in this sample as well. The chain uses TRBV5-4 and TRBJ2-3; tentative D call: TRBD1 (5 bases). The CDR3 spans 14 residues. Per the germline V gene, CDR1 is SGHNT and CDR2 is YYREEE (reference sequence). CDR3 DNA: TGTGCCAGCAGCCCCGAGTGGGGCGCGGATACGCAATATTTT. Encoded protein: CASSPEWGADTQYF.

A note on this clone: The conserved phenylalanine or tryptophan is not found at the CDR3 terminus, so this likely reflects a read error. The rearrangement joins TRBV11-1 to TRBJ2-2; TRBD1 matches at 11 bases. Germline V gene sequence: CDR1 SGHAT, CDR2 FQDESV (reference sequence). The CDR3 consists of 17 residues. The CDR3 sequence is CASSLGGTGGNTGELFS. In DNA form, the CDR3 reads TGTGCCAGCAGCTTAGGAGGGACAGGGGGGAACACCGGTGAGCTGTTTTCT.

The rearrangement links TRBV7-9 to TRBJ2-7, with D perhaps TRBD1 or TRBD2 (6 bases each). This CDR3 has 11 amino acids. V lost 10 bases and J lost 4, with 11 bases in between. Germline V gives CDR1 SEHNR, CDR2 FQNEAQ (reference sequence). Written as DNA, the CDR3 is TGTGCCACCGGGGGCAGTTACGAGCAGTACTTC. This gives the protein CATGGSYEQYF. The full variable domain, rest sourced from reference TRBV7-9 and TRBJ2-7, is DTGVSQNPRHKITKRGQNVTFRCDPISEHNRLYWYRQTLGQGPEFLTYFQNEAQLEKSRLLSDRFSAERPKGSFSTLEIQRTEQGDSAMYLCATGGSYEQYFGPGTRLTVT.

The chain uses TRBV5-1 and TRBJ2-1; either TRBD1 or TRBD2 may supply D (5 bases each). V lost 3 bases and J lost 5, with 15 bases in between. CDR3 length: 15 residues. Germline V gene data show CDR1 as SGHRS and CDR2 as YFSETQ. This chain's CDR3 is CASSSLEGFNNEQFF. CDR3 DNA sequence: TGCGCCAGCAGCTCGTTAGAGGGGTTCAACAATGAGCAGTTCTTC.